Here is one T cell receptor beta chain with its context. Its matching antigen is unknown. The germline V gene has CDR1 MNHNY and CDR2 SVGAGI (reference sequence). The CDR3 has 13 amino acids. V was shortened by 2 bases and J by 1 base, with 5 bases between the two germline ends. These data belong to a study of cytomegalovirus exposure and HLA in healthy donors. Whole-study results and caveats: Analyses of presence/absence relied on an assumption of roughly uniform sequencing depth across donors. Later work found that TCR association rates differed between HLA loci; DRB1 had the most and HLA-C the fewest. The authors reported that TCR beta sequences could predict HLA-A and HLA-B alleles. These predictions were accurate for most subjects in the first cohort.

PCR employed 60 Vbeta and 13 Jbeta primers. As originally analysed: Approximately 10 million shared chains were among around 80 million unique TCR beta chains counted in a later analysis. TCRdb's copy holds only in-frame clones and misses some; the assay was immunoSEQ multiplex PCR. Clone size and the V and J calls come from that table; the DNA yielded D and trimming. This sample has approximately 140,000 clones; 78% occur once, and the top ten carry about 1.8%. This TCR was sampled from a woman between 35 and 50 years old in good health and CMV-seronegative. This chain uses TRBV6-6 with TRBJ1-1; no clear D. The sequenced sample was PBMCs. CDR3 sequence reads: CASSYTGNTEAFF. DNA for the CDR3: TGTGCCAGCAGTTACACGGGGAACACTGAAGCTTTCTTT.